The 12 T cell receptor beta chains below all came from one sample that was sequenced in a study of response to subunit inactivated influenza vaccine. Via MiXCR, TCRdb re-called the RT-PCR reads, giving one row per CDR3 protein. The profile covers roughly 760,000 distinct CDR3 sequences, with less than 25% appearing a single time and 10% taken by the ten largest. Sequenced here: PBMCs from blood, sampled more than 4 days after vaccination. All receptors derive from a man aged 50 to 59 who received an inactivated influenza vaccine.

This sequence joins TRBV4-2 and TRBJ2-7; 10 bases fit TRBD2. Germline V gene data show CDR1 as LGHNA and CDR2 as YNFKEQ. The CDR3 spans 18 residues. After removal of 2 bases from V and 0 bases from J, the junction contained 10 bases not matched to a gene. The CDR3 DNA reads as TGTGCCAGCAGCCAACTAGCGGGGGAAGGTGAGAGCTCCTACGAGCAGTACTTC. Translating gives CASSQLAGEGESSYEQYF.

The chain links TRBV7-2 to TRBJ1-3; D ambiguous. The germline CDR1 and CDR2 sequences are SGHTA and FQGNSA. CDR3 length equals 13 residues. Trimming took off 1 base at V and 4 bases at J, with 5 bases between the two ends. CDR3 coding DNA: TGTGCCAGCAGCTTAGGGGAGGGAAACACCATATATTTT. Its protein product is CASSLGEGNTIYF.

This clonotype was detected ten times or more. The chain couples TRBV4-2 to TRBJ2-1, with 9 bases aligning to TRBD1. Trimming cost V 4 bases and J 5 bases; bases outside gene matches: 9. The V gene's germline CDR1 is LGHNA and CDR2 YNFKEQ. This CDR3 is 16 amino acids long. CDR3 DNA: TGTGCCAGCAGCCTGACCGGGACAGGGAGGAACAATGAGCAGTTCTTC. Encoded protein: CASSLTGTGRNNEQFF.

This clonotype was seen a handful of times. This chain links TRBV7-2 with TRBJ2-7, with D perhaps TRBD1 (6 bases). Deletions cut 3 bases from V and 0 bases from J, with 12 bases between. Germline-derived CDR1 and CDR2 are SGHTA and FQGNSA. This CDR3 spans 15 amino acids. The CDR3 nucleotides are TGTGCCAGCAGCTTCCAGGGGCAGAGCTCCTACGAGCAGTACTTC. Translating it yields CASSFQGQSSYEQYF.

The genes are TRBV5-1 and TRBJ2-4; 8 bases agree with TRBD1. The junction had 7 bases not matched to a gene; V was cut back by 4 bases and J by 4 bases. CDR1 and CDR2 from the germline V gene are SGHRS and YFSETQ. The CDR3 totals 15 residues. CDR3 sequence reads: CASSLGTGPKNIQYF. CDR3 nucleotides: TGCGCCAGCAGCCTGGGGACAGGTCCGAAAAACATTCAGTACTTC.

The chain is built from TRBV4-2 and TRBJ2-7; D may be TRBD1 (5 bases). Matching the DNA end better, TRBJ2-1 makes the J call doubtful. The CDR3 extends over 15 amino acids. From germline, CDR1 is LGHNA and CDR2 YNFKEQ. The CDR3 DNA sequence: TGTGCCAGCAGCCAAGATGGGCAGGGCCTTATGGTACAGTTCTTC. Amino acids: CASSQDGQGLMVQFF.

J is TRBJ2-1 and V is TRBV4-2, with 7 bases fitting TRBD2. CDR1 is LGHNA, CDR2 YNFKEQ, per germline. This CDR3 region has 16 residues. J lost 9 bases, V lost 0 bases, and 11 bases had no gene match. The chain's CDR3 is CASSQEAGLVSGEQFF. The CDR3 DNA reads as TGTGCCAGCAGCCAAGAGGCTGGACTAGTGTCGGGTGAGCAGTTCTTC.

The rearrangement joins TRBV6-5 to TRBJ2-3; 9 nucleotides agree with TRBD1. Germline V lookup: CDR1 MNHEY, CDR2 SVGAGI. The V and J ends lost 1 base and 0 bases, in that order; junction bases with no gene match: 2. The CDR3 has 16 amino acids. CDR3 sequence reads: CASSYFTGGSTDTQYF. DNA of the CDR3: TGTGCCAGCAGTTACTTTACAGGGGGCAGCACAGATACGCAGTATTTT.

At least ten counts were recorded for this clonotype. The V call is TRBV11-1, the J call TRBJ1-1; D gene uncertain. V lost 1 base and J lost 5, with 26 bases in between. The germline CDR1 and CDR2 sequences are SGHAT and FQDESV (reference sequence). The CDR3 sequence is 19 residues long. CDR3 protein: CASSLGRVFPPSPPTEAFF. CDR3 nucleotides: TGTGCCAGCAGCTTAGGAAGGGTTTTTCCCCCATCTCCCCCAACTGAAGCTTTCTTT.

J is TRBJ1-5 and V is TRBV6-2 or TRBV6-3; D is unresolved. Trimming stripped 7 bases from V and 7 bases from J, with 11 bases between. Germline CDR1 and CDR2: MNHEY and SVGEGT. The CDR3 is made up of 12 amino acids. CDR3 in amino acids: CASKRGNQPQHF. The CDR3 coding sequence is TGTGCCAGCAAACGAGGAAACCAGCCCCAGCATTTT.

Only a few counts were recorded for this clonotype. CDR3 protein: CASSRGGGAWDTQYF. In nucleotides, the CDR3 is TGTGCCAGCAGCCGTGGGGGGGGGGCCTGGGATACGCAGTATTTT. V is TRBV7-6 and J is TRBJ2-3, with D maybe TRBD2 (7 bases). Germline V CDR1 and CDR2: SGHVS, FNYEAQ. This CDR3 has 15 amino acids. V lost 5 bases and J 6 bases, leaving 18 bases between the germline ends.

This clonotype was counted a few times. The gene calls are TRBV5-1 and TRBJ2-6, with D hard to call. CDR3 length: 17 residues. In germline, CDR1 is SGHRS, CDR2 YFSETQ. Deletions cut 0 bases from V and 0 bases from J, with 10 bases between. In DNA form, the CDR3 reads TGCGCCAGCAGCTTGGGACGGGTAAGCTCTGGGGCCAACGTCCTGACTTTC. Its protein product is CASSLGRVSSGANVLTF.